Below are 23 T cell receptor beta chains sequenced from a single sample in a study of blood T cells in healthy people across ages. A J-beta primer mix and a sample-barcoded 5' primer were used in a second PCR of roughly 6 to 12 cycles. TCRdb recomputed calls from the 5' RACE reads with MiXCR, one row per CDR3 protein. The sample carries about 1.6 million distinct CDR3 sequences, approximately 32% recorded once. Sequencing used blood. Receptor source: a woman between 25 and 40 years old in good health.

About this clonotype itself: A much larger clone lies one base from this, so it may be a read error. The chain has TRBV10-3 and TRBJ2-4; TRBD1 might be the D (5 bases). V dropped 5 bases and J dropped 1 base, with 9 bases sitting between them. The CDR3 is made up of 14 amino acids. Germline-derived CDR1 and CDR2 are ENHRY and SYGVKD. The CDR3 is CAISTQGAKNIQYF. The CDR3 coding sequence is TGTGCCATCAGTACTCAGGGTGCCAAAAACATTCAGTACTTC.

This clonotype was counted at least ten times. The V and J genes are TRBV20-1 and TRBJ2-5; TRBD2 is a possible D gene (6 bases). CDR1 DFQATT and CDR2 SNEGSKA come from the germline V gene (reference sequence). The CDR3 contains 14 residues. Deletions cut 5 bases from V and 1 base from J, with 14 bases between. CDR3 nucleotide sequence: TGCAGTGCTCGGACCCCCGGGGGCCAAGAGACCCAGTACTTC. Translation gives CSARTPGGQETQYF.

The rearrangement links TRBV7-2 to TRBJ2-1; no reliable D call. The end of the DNA aligns better with TRBJ2-7, so the J call may be wrong. There are 13 residues in the CDR3. In germline, CDR1 is SGHTA, CDR2 FQGNSA. CDR3 DNA sequence: TGTGCCAGCAGCCCCAATATCTACAATGAGCAGTACTTC. It specifies CASSPNIYNEQYF.

The chain employs TRBV11-1 and TRBJ2-1; 15 positions match TRBD2. The germline V gene has CDR1 SGHAT and CDR2 FQDESV (reference sequence). CDR3 size: 23 residues. Here the CDR3 DNA reads TGTACTAGCAGCCCTCGGACTAGCGGGAGGGCCAATACTTTCCTAAGCTCCTACAATGAGCAGTTCTTC. This sequence encodes CTSSPRTSGRANTFLSSYNEQFF.

Notes on this clonotype: A much more abundant neighbour one base away suggests this may be a read error. V and J are TRBV6-2 or TRBV6-3 and TRBJ2-7; possibly TRBD1 or TRBD2 for D (5 bases each). The assigned J gene may be wrong: the sequence end matches TRBJ2-5 better. The CDR3 is 14 residues long. Looked up from germline, CDR1 is MNHEY and CDR2 is SVGEGT. The CDR3 DNA sequence: TGTGCCAGCAGTTACTCGTCGCAGGGACAGACCCAGTACTTC. It specifies CASSYSSQGQTQYF.

The V gene is TRBV9, the J gene TRBJ2-5; 10 bases agree with TRBD2. V lost 3 bases and J lost 5; bases outside the gene matches: 4. The CDR3 totals 14 residues. Germline CDR1 SGDLS, CDR2 YYNGEE. As DNA, the CDR3 is TGTGCCAGCAGCGGGAGCGGGGGGGCGGAGACCCAGTACTTC. Translation gives CASSGSGGAETQYF. Together with reference TRBV9 and TRBJ2-5, the CDR3 gives the full variable domain: DSGVTQTPKHLITATGQRVTLRCSPRSGDLSVYWYQQSLDQGLQFLIQYYNGEERAKGNILERFSAQQFPDLHSELNLSSLELGDSALYFCASSGSGGAETQYFGPGTRLLVL.

This sequence joins TRBV9 and TRBJ1-1; a weak D match, TRBD1 (6 bases). The CDR3 spans 14 residues. Looked up from germline, CDR1 is SGDLS and CDR2 is YYNGEE. Trimming stripped 3 bases from V and 3 bases from J, with 12 bases between. As DNA, the CDR3 is TGTGCCAGCAGCGCGGGGGGCTTTGACACTGAAGCTTTCTTT. It codes for CASSAGGFDTEAFF.

V gene TRBV6-2 or TRBV6-3 combines with J gene TRBJ2-3, with D unresolved. The germline V gene encodes CDR1 MNHEY and CDR2 SVGEGT. Trimming pared 7 bases from V and 0 bases from J, leaving 11 bases between. CDR3 length equals 14 residues. CDR3 coding DNA: TGTGCCAGCAAGGTCCGGTTTAGCACAGATACGCAGTATTTT. Translating it yields CASKVRFSTDTQYF.

The chain has TRBV20-1 and TRBJ2-5, with 9 bases fitting TRBD2. The better agreement between TRBJ2-7 and the DNA end casts doubt on the J call. This CDR3 spans 15 amino acids. Per the germline V gene, CDR1 is DFQATT and CDR2 is SNEGSKA (reference sequence). For the CDR3, the DNA is TGCAGTGCTAGAGATCCGACTAGCGGTAGTTACGAGCAGTACTTC. Encoded protein: CSARDPTSGSYEQYF.

This clonotype occurred many times. This chain joins TRBV29-1 and TRBJ2-7; D gene ambiguous. This CDR3 is built from 10 residues. V dropped 4 bases and J dropped 7 bases, with 8 bases sitting between them. Germline V gene lookup returns CDR1 SQVTM and CDR2 ANQGSEA. CDR3 sequence (DNA): TGCAGCGTTGTTGGGTTAGAGCAGTACTTC. This translates into CSVVGLEQYF.

The table lists this clonotype with a few counts. This rearrangement joins TRBV4-1 to TRBJ1-2; 7 nucleotides line up with TRBD1. CDR1 MGHRA and CDR2 YSYEKL come from the germline V gene. V was pared by 5 bases and J by 5 bases, with 14 bases of the junction left unmatched. The length of the CDR3 is 16 residues. The CDR3 sequence is CASSLSTGTVDYGYTF. The CDR3 DNA follows: TGCGCCAGCAGCTTGAGTACCGGGACAGTTGATTATGGCTACACCTTC.

The chain combines TRBV3-1 with TRBJ2-7, with TRBD2 matching over 12 bases. The germline V gene encodes CDR1 LGHDT and CDR2 YNNKEL (reference sequence). The CDR3 covers 16 residues. V shed 4 bases and J 4 bases; nucleotides not matched to a gene: 8. CDR3 DNA: TGTGCCAGCAGCCGGGCCGGGACTAGCGGGCATTACGAGCAGTACTTC. This translates into CASSRAGTSGHYEQYF.

Concerning this clonotype: This clone may be a read error of a much larger clone one base away. V and J are TRBV7-9 and TRBJ2-3; no firm D call. Trimming left V 1 base short and J 2 bases short, with 10 bases between. Germline V CDR1 and CDR2: SEHNR, FQNEAQ (reference sequence). The CDR3 spans 15 residues. The DNA of the CDR3 is TGTGCCAGCAGCTTAGGTGGCGACGCCACAGATACGCAGTATTTT. This encodes CASSLGGDATDTQYF.

This clonotype was recorded a few times. This chain connects TRBV20-1 to TRBJ2-4; D possibly corresponds to TRBD1 (6 bases). The closer fit of TRBJ2-7 to the DNA end suggests the J call may be wrong. The germline V gene encodes CDR1 DFQATT and CDR2 SNEGSKA (reference sequence). This CDR3 has 14 residues. The CDR3: CSARDRRGGREQYF. CDR3 sequence (DNA): TGCAGTGCTAGAGATCGCAGGGGTGGTCGCGAGCAGTACTTC.

This clonotype was counted between two and nine times. The chain links TRBV7-6 to TRBJ1-2; D is possibly TRBD1 (5 bases). The CDR3 spans 15 residues. V lost 3 bases and J lost 0, with 11 bases in between. The germline V gene has CDR1 SGHVS and CDR2 FNYEAQ. Written as DNA, the CDR3 is TGTGCCAGCAGCTTGGAGGACAACTCTAACTATGGCTACACCTTC. Its translation: CASSLEDNSNYGYTF.

The chain joins TRBV10-3 to TRBJ2-6; D remains ambiguous. The germline V gene has CDR1 ENHRY and CDR2 SYGVKD. Trimming cost V 2 bases and J 0 bases, with 8 bases left between them. The CDR3 is 16 amino acids. The chain's CDR3 is CAISEGQPSGANVLTF. In DNA form, the CDR3 reads TGTGCCATCAGTGAGGGCCAGCCCTCTGGGGCCAACGTCCTGACTTTC.

This clonotype was observed a few times. The V gene is TRBV12-3 or TRBV12-4, the J gene TRBJ1-2; 7 nucleotides line up with TRBD1. The J segment lost 6 bases and the V segment lost 2 bases, leaving 15 bases of the junction unmatched. There are 17 residues in the CDR3. The CDR3 coding sequence is TGTGCCAGCAGTTTAAGTTGGCAGGGGGATCCGAGGGATGGCTACACCTTC. Protein sequence: CASSLSWQGDPRDGYTF.

This clonotype was counted between two and nine times. This rearrangement joins TRBV2 to TRBJ2-5; 10 bases line up with TRBD2. Germline CDR1 reads SNHLY; CDR2 reads FYNNEI. The trim removed 2 bases at V and 2 bases at J, leaving 5 bases unmatched. The CDR3 is 16 amino acids. As DNA, the CDR3 is TGTGCCAGCAGTGAAAGACTAGCGGGTTTACAAGAGACCCAGTACTTC. This gives the protein CASSERLAGLQETQYF. The whole variable domain, remainder taken from reference TRBV2 and TRBJ2-5, is EPEVTQTPSHQVTQMGQEVILRCVPISNHLYFYWYRQILGQKVEFLVSFYNNEISEKSEIFDDQFSVERPDGSNFTLKIRSTKLEDSAMYFCASSERLAGLQETQYFGPGTRLLVL.

The rearrangement joins TRBV20-1 to TRBJ1-2, with TRBD1 matching over 11 bases. The CDR3 totals 15 residues. Losses at the gene ends were 2 bases for V and 4 bases for J; bases not matched to a gene: 6. CDR1 is DFQATT and CDR2 is SNEGSKA in the germline V gene (reference sequence). CDR3 DNA: TGCAGTGCTAGATCCCGGGACAGGGGGGTCTATGGCTACACCTTC. It yields the protein CSARSRDRGVYGYTF.

This sequence joins TRBV28 and TRBJ2-3, with 8 nucleotides matching TRBD2. This CDR3 contains 15 residues. In germline, CDR1 is MDHEN, CDR2 SYDVKM. The trim removed 11 bases at V and 2 bases at J, leaving 12 bases unmatched. As DNA, the CDR3 is TGTGCCGGCACTATAGCGGGATACATCACAGATACGCAGTATTTT. Translated, it gives CAGTIAGYITDTQYF. The whole variable domain, filled in from reference TRBV28 and TRBJ2-3, reads DVKVTQSSRYLVKRTGEKVFLECVQDMDHENMFWYRQDPGLGLRLIYFSYDVKMKEKGDIPEGYSVSREKKERFSLILESASTNQTSMYLCAGTIAGYITDTQYFGPGTRLTVL.

There are a few counts of this clonotype. Germline and junction disagree at one end, which may indicate a read error. This rearrangement joins TRBV29-1 to TRBJ2-7; D tentatively fits TRBD1 or TRBD2 (5 bases each). Germline CDR1 reads SQVTM; CDR2 reads ANQGSEA. This CDR3 has 13 amino acids. CDR3 sequence: CSAEDYRSYEQYF. In DNA form, the CDR3 reads TGCAGCGCTGAAGACTACAGGTCCTACGAGCAGTACTTC.

This clonotype was counted only a few times. This sequence joins TRBV6-2 or TRBV6-3 and TRBJ2-3, with 7 nucleotides matching TRBD2. Unmatched junction bases numbered 10, after V lost 2 bases and J lost 8 bases. The CDR3 length is 15 residues. Germline CDR1 reads MNHEY; CDR2 reads SVGEGT. In DNA, the CDR3 is TGTGCCAGCAGTTACGGCGAGGCGGGAGTTGGTACGCAGTATTTT. Its protein is CASSYGEAGVGTQYF.

V and J are TRBV9 and TRBJ1-1, with unresolved D. This CDR3 has 15 amino acids. Germline loops: CDR1 SGDLS, CDR2 YYNGEE. V was shortened by 0 bases and J by 0 bases, with 9 bases between the two germline ends. The CDR3 is CASSVGADLNTEAFF. The DNA for the CDR3 is TGTGCCAGCAGCGTAGGGGCAGACTTGAACACTGAAGCTTTCTTT.